The source of this T cell receptor (beta chain) is a study of blood T cell repertoires in COVID-19. Study summary: Samples taken during acute and convalescent COVID-19 were collected in the United States, Italy and Spain. PBMCs, B-cell-depleted T cells, or T cells were the source of the cDNA or gDNA that made up the material.

Germline V gene sequence: CDR1 MDHEN, CDR2 SYDVKM. V lost 7 bases to trimming and J lost 2 bases, with 18 bases between them. The CDR3 spans 17 residues. How the authors handled the data: Amplification of reference gene primers was used by the study to estimate nucleated cell counts. Sequencing was performed with immunoSEQ multiplex PCR; in TCRdb, only in-frame clones are kept and a portion is missing. V and J calls and clone size follow that table, whereas D and trimming were derived from the DNA. Of some 200,000 clones in the sample, about 87% were seen once. The receptor's source is a man aged 35 to 55 with active or convalescent COVID-19. The V gene is TRBV28, the J gene TRBJ2-6, with D perhaps TRBD1 (5 bases). Material for sequencing was peripheral blood. CDR3 nucleotides: TGTGCCAGCACGCACCACGTAGGGGCGCCTGGGGCCAACGTCCTGACTTTC. This translates into CASTHHVGAPGANVLTF.